This paragraph covers one T cell receptor beta chain sequence. These data originate in a study of blood T cell repertoires in COVID-19. The overall study: Material from acute and convalescent COVID-19 was sourced from the United States, Italy and Spain. T cells, B-cell-depleted T cells, or PBMCs supplied cDNA or gDNA.

Germline V lookup: CDR1 KGHDR, CDR2 SFDVKD. The CDR3 is made up of 18 amino acids. The V and J ends lost 0 bases and 7 bases respectively, with 21 bases between them. Authors' methods: Estimation of nucleated cell counts relied on the amplification of reference gene primers. Clones were read by immunoSEQ multiplex PCR, and TCRdb kept only the in-frame ones, dropping some. V and J calls and clone size are given by that table; D and trimming were obtained from the DNA. Here the sample spans around 99,000 clones, around 74% being singletons. The material sequenced was peripheral blood. The chain recombines TRBV24-1 with TRBJ2-1, with D possibly being TRBD2 (5 bases). The TCR originated in an elderly woman with active or convalescent COVID-19. In DNA form, the CDR3 reads TGTGCCACCAGTGATTTGAAGACCGGGGTCAGGATGAGGAATGAGCAGTTCTTC. It yields the protein CATSDLKTGVRMRNEQFF.